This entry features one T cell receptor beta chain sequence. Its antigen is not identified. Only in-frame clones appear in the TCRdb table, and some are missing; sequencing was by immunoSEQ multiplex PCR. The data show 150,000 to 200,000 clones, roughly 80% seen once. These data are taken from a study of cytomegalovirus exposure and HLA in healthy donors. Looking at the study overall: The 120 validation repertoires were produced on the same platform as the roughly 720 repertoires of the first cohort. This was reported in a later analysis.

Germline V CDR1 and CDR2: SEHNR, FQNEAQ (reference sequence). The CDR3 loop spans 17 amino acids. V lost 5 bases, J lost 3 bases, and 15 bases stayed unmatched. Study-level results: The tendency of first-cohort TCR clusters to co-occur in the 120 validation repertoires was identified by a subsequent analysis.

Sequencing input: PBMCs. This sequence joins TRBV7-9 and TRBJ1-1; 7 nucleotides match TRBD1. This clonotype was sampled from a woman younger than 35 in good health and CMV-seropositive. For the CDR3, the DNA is TGTGCCAGCAGCCCTTGGGACAGCCTGGGGCCCGACACTGAAGCTTTCTTT. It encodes CASSPWDSLGPDTEAFF.